This TCR beta chain was sequenced in a study of CD8 T cells in ankylosing spondylitis. Study results and limitations: Seemingly characteristic of ankylosing spondylitis blood was a TCR beta motif consisting of eight highly homologous variants.

TCRdb reanalysed the 5' RACE reads using MiXCR and keeps one entry per CDR3 protein. The data contain 130,000 or so distinct CDR3 sequences, roughly 17% of them singletons. Per the germline V gene, CDR1 is LGHNT and CDR2 is FRNRAP. With 4 bases clipped from V and 4 bases from J, the junction kept 8 bases outside the gene matches. The CDR3 has 16 amino acids. Of note for this clonotype: Antigen unknown.

Sequencing was done on a sample of blood, either unsorted or a sorted T cell fraction (not recorded which). V gene TRBV12-5 combines with J gene TRBJ1-5; 9 positions match TRBD1. This receptor was obtained from a male donor with ankylosing spondylitis. The CDR3 DNA reads TGTGCTAGTGGTTCTTTCTTCGGGACAGGGAATCAGCCCCAGCATTTT. Residues: CASGSFFGTGNQPQHF.